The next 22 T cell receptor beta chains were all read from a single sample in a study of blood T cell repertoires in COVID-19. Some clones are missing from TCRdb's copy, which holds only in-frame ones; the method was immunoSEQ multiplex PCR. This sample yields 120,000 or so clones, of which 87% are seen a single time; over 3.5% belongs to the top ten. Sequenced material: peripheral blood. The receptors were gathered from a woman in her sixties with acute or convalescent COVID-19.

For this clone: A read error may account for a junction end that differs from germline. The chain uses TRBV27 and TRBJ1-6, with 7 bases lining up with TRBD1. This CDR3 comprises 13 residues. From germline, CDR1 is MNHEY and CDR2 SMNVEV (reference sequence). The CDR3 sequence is CASRTGYSSPLHF. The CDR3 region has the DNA TGTGCCAGCAGGACAGGGTATAGTTCACCCCTCCACTTT.

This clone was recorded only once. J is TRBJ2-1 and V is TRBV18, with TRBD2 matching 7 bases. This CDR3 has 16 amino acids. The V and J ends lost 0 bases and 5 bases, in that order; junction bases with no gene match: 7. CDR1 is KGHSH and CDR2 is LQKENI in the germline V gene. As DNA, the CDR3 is TGTGCCAGCTCACCACCGGATACGGGAGGTAACAATGAGCAGTTCTTC. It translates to CASSPPDTGGNNEQFF. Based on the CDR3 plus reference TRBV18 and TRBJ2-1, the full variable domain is NAGVMQNPRHLVRRRGQEARLRCSPMKGHSHVYWYRQLPEEGLKFMVYLQKENIIDESGMPKERFSAEFPKEGPSILRIQQVVRGDSAAYFCASSPPDTGGNNEQFFGPGTRLTVL.

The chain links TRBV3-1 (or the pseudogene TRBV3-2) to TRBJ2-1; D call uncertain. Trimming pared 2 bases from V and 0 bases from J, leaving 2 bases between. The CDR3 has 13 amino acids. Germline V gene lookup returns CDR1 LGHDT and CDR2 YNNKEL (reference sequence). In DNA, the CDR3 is TGTGCCAGCAGCCAACTCTCCTACAATGAGCAGTTCTTC. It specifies CASSQLSYNEQFF.

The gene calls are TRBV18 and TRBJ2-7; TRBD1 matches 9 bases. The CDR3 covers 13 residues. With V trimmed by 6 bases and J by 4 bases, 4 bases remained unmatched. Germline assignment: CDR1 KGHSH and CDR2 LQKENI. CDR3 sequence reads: CASSAGTGYEQYV. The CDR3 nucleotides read TGTGCCAGCTCGGCCGGGACAGGGTACGAGCAGTACGTC.

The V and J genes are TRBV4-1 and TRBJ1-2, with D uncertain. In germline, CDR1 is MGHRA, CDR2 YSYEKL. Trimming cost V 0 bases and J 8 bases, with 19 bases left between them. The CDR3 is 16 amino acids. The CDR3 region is CASSQDVTLPGYGYTF. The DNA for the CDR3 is TGCGCCAGCAGCCAAGATGTGACACTCCCTGGTTACGGCTACACCTTC.

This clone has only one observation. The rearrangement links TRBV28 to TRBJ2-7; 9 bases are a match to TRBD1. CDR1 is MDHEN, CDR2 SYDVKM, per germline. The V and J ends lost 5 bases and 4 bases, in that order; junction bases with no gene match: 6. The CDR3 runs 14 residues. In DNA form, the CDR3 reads TGTGCCAGCAGTCCACAGGGGGCTGGGTACGAGCAGTACTTC. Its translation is CASSPQGAGYEQYF. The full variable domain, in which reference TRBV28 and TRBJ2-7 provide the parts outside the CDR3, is DVKVTQSSRYLVKRTGEKVFLECVQDMDHENMFWYRQDPGLGLRLIYFSYDVKMKEKGDIPEGYSVSREKKERFSLILESASTNQTSMYLCASSPQGAGYEQYFGPGTRLTVT.

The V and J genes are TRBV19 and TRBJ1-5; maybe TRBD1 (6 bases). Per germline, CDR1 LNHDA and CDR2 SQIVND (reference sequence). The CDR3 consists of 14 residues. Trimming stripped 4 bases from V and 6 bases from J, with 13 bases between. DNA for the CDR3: TGTGCCAGTAGTAGCGACAGGTTTGGTCAGCCCCAGCATTTT. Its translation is CASSSDRFGQPQHF.

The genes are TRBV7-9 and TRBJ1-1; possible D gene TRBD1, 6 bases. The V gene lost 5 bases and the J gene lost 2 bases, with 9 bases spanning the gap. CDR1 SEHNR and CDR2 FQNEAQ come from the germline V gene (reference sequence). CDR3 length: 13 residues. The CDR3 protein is CASSRDTNTEAFF. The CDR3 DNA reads TGTGCCAGCAGCCGGGACACTAACACTGAAGCTTTCTTT.

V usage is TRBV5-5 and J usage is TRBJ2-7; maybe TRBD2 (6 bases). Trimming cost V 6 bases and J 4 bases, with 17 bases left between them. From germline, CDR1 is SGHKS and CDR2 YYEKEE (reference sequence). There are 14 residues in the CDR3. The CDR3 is CASTNRRGGYEQYF. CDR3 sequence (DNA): TGTGCCAGCACCAATCGAAGGGGAGGTTACGAGCAGTACTTC.

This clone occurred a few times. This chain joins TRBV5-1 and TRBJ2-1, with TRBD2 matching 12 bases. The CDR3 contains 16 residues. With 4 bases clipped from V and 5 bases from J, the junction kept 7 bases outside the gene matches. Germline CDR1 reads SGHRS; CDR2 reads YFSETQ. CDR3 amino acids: CASSTGTSGRNNEQFF. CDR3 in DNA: TGCGCCAGCAGCACTGGGACTAGCGGGCGTAACAATGAGCAGTTCTTC. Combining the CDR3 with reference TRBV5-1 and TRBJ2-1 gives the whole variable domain KAGVTQTPRYLIKTRGQQVTLSCSPISGHRSVSWYQQTPGQGLQFLFEYFSETQRNKGNFPGRFSGRQFSNSRSEMNVSTLELGDSALYLCASSTGTSGRNNEQFFGPGTRLTVL.

CDR3 loop: CASRWTGGQETQYF. DNA for the CDR3: TGTGCCAGCAGGTGGACTGGAGGCCAAGAGACCCAGTACTTC. The chain couples TRBV6-5 to TRBJ2-5; D possibly corresponds to TRBD2 (5 bases). The V gene's germline CDR1 is MNHEY and CDR2 SVGAGI. V dropped 6 bases and J dropped 1 base, with 12 bases sitting between them. The CDR3 is made up of 14 amino acids.

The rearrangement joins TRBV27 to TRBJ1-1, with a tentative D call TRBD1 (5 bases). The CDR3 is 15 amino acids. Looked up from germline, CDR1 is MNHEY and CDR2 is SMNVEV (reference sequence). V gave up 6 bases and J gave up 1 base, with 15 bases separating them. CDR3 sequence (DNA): TGTGCCAGCAGACCTTTCCCCACAGGGAACACTGAAGCTTTCTTT. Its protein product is CASRPFPTGNTEAFF.

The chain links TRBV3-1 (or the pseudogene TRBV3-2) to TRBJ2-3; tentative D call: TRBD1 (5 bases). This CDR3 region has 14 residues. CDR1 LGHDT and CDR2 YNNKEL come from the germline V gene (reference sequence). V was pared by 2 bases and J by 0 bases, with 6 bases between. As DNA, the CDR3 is TGTGCCAGCAGCCAACGGACAAGCACAGATACGCAGTATTTT. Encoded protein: CASSQRTSTDTQYF.

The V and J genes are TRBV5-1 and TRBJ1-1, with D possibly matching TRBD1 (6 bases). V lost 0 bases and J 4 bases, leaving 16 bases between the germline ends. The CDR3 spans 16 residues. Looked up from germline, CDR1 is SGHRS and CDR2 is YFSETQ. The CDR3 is CASSLASGGIGTEAFF. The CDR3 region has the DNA TGCGCCAGCAGCTTGGCCTCGGGGGGCATAGGCACTGAAGCTTTCTTT.

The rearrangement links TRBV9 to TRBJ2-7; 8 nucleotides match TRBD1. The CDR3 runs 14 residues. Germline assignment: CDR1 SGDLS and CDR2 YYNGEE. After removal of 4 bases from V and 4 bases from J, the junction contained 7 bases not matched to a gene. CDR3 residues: CASSQGQGEYEQYF. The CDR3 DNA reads TGTGCCAGCAGCCAAGGACAGGGAGAATACGAGCAGTACTTC.

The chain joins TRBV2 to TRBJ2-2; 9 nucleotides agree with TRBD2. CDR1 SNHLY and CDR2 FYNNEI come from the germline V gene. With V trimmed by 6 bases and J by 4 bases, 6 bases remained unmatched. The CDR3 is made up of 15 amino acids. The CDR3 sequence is CASRGSGSPTGELFF. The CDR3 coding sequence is TGTGCCAGCAGGGGTAGCGGGAGTCCCACCGGGGAGCTGTTTTTT.

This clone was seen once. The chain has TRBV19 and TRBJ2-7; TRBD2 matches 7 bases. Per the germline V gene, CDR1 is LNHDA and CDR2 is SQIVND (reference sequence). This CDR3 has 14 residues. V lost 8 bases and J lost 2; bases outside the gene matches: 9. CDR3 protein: CASRKREGTYEQYF. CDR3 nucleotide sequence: TGTGCCAGTCGAAAGCGGGAAGGGACCTACGAGCAGTACTTC.

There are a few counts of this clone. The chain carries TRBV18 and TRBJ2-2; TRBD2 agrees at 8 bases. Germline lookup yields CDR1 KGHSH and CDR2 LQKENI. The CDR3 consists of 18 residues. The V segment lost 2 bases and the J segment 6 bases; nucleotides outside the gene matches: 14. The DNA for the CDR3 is TGTGCCAGCTCACCAATTTTCAGCGGGAGTAATATGGCCGGGGAGCTGTTTTTT. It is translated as CASSPIFSGSNMAGELFF.

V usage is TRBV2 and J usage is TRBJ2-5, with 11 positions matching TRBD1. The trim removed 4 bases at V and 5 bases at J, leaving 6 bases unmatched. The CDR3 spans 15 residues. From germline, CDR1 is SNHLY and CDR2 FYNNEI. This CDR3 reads CASSGTGGMGETQYF. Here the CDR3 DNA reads TGTGCCAGCAGTGGGACAGGGGGCATGGGTGAGACCCAGTACTTC.

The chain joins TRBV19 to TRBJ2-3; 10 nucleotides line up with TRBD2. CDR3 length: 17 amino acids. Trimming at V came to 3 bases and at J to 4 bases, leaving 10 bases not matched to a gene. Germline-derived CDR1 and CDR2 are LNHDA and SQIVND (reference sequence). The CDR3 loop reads CASSIRWLAGVADTQYF. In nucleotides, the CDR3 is TGTGCCAGTAGTATCAGGTGGCTAGCGGGAGTCGCAGATACGCAGTATTTT. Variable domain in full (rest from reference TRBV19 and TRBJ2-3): DGGITQSPKYLFRKEGQNVTLSCEQNLNHDAMYWYRQDPGQGLRLIYYSQIVNDFQKGDIAEGYSVSREKKESFPLTVTSAQKNPTAFYLCASSIRWLAGVADTQYFGPGTRLTVL.

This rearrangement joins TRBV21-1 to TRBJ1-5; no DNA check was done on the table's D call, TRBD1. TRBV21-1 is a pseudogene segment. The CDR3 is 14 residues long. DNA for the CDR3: TGTGCCAGCAGCAAAGCCCAACAGGGCCAGCCCCAGCATTTT. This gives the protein CASSKAQQGQPQHF.

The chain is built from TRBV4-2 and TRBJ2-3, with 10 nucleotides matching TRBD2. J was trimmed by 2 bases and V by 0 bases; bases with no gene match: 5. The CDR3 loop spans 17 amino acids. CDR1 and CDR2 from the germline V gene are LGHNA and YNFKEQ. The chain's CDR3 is CASSQDRTSGSTDTQYF. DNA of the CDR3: TGTGCCAGCAGCCAAGATAGGACTAGCGGATCCACAGATACGCAGTATTTT.